This T cell receptor (beta chain) was obtained from a study of OX40 agonist ivuxolimab in advanced cancers. Study background: Allowance was made for prior anti-PD-1, anti-PD-L1 or anti-CTLA-4 therapy, and 35% to 40% had some. Partial responses were recorded for three patients, including one with hepatocellular carcinoma and two with cutaneous melanoma.

Sequencing was performed with immunoSEQ multiplex PCR; in TCRdb, only in-frame clones are kept and a portion is missing. The sample records tens of thousands of clones, 80% to 95% being singletons. The CDR3 runs to 13 residues. Between the trimmed V and J ends, which lost 0 bases and 2 bases, there was a span of 6 bases. Germline-derived CDR1 and CDR2 are SGHRS and YFSETQ. A word on this clone: The target antigen is unknown.

The study, taken as a whole, reports: There were, on average, more expanded clones in CD8+ T cells than in CD4+.

With baseline, cycle 4 day 1, and cycle 7 day 1 as timepoints, blood was sampled. The chain is built from TRBV5-1 and TRBJ2-7; D is ambiguous. The input for sequencing was CD4+ or CD8+ T cells sorted from blood, taken in a trial of the OX40 agonist ivuxolimab. The receptor was derived from an adult with an advanced solid tumor such as melanoma, head and neck, liver or kidney cancer. CDR3 protein: CASSLAGTYEQYF. CDR3 nucleotide sequence: TGCGCCAGCAGCTTGGCTGGAACCTACGAGCAGTACTTC.